The next 16 T cell receptor beta chains were all read from a single sample in a study of CD8+ T cells in alopecia areata. Treatment of the sample: oral pan-JAK inhibitor, 5-10 mg twice daily. Sequencing used cDNA as its template, made by extracting RNA and reverse transcribing it. Method: immunoSEQ multiplex PCR; TCRdb's copy keeps in-frame clones and lacks some. The table includes 35,000 to 45,000 clones, roughly 89% detected once. The specimen comprised CD8+ T cells sorted from blood, sampled at week 24, from a patient treated with tofacitinib. Source of these receptors: a human donor with alopecia areata.

The chain has TRBV7-2 and TRBJ1-1; D possibly corresponds to TRBD1 (5 bases). CDR1 and CDR2 (germline): SGHTA, FQGNSA. This CDR3 is built from 14 residues. Trimming took off 5 bases at V and 0 bases at J, with 10 bases between the two ends. In nucleotides, the CDR3 is TGTGCCAGCAGCCACATGACAGTGAACACTGAAGCTTTCTTT. Its translation: CASSHMTVNTEAFF.

This rearrangement joins TRBV14 to TRBJ1-1, with TRBD1 matching 8 bases. The CDR3 totals 15 residues. CDR1 is SGHDN, CDR2 FVKESK, per germline. V dropped 4 bases and J dropped 1; count of bases not matched to a gene: 5. The CDR3 DNA follows: TGTGCCAGCAGCCTCGACAGGGGTCCGAACACTGAAGCTTTCTTT. The encoded protein is CASSLDRGPNTEAFF.

The V call is TRBV27, the J call TRBJ2-5; D perhaps matches TRBD2 (6 bases). TRBJ2-7 explains the end of the DNA better; the J call may be wrong. CDR3 length equals 13 residues. Germline CDR1 is MNHEY and CDR2 is SMNVEV (reference sequence). The CDR3 DNA reads as TGTGCCAGCAGTTTTTCGGGGGTCTACGAGCAGTACTTC. Translation gives CASSFSGVYEQYF.

The V gene is TRBV28, the J gene TRBJ2-7; TRBD2 agrees at 10 bases. The CDR3 is 14 amino acids. J gave up 2 bases and V 7 bases, and 5 bases lay outside the gene matches. Germline CDR1 reads MDHEN; CDR2 reads SYDVKM. CDR3 nucleotides: TGTGCCAGCATACCGGGACTAGCGACCTACGAGCAGTACTTC. It is translated as CASIPGLATYEQYF.

The rearrangement links TRBV27 to TRBJ2-3; possibly TRBD2 for D (6 bases). V was cut by 2 bases and J by 2 bases, with 8 bases left in between. Germline V gives CDR1 MNHEY, CDR2 SMNVEV (reference sequence). This CDR3 comprises 14 residues. CDR3: CASSLAGPTDTQYF. The CDR3 nucleotides read TGTGCCAGCAGTTTAGCGGGACCCACAGATACGCAGTATTTT.

The chain has TRBV4-3 and TRBJ2-1, with 9 bases that match TRBD2. The length of the CDR3 is 17 residues. Germline loops: CDR1 LGHNA, CDR2 YSLEER. The V gene end was trimmed by 0 bases and the J gene end by 5 bases; junction bases not matched to a gene: 8. The CDR3 nucleotides read TGCGCCAGCAGCCAAGATCGAGCGGGGGGCAATAACAATGAGCAGTTCTTC. Protein product: CASSQDRAGGNNNEQFF.

CDR3 coding DNA: TGTGCCAGCAGTGCCCGCCAGGGGGGCACAGATACGCAGTATTTT. Protein product: CASSARQGGTDTQYF. The J gene is TRBJ2-3, the V gene TRBV6-4, with 7 bases aligning to TRBD1. Unmatched junction bases numbered 5, after V lost 4 bases and J lost 1 base. Germline lookup yields CDR1 MRHNA and CDR2 SNTAGT. CDR3 length equals 15 residues.

The genes are TRBV28 and TRBJ2-7; TRBD1 matches at 12 bases. The CDR3 totals 16 residues. CDR1 and CDR2 from the germline V gene are MDHEN and SYDVKM. Unmatched junction bases numbered 12, after V lost 5 bases and J lost 7 bases. CDR3 sequence (DNA): TGTGCCAGCAGTCCTGAACCGGGACAGGGGGCAGGGGAGCAGTACTTC. Residues: CASSPEPGQGAGEQYF.

J is TRBJ2-1 and V is TRBV7-6, with unresolved D. Trimming cost V 1 base and J 6 bases, with 7 bases left between them. Germline CDR1 reads SGHVS; CDR2 reads FNYEAQ. CDR3 length: 13 amino acids. The CDR3 loop is CASSLGGPNEQFF. As DNA, the CDR3 is TGTGCCAGCAGCTTAGGAGGTCCCAATGAGCAGTTCTTC.

In its sample, this clone was seen once. This CDR3 is CSVRTGSQPQHF. For the CDR3, the DNA is TGCAGCGTTCGTACAGGATCCCAGCCCCAGCATTTT. V gene TRBV29-1 combines with J gene TRBJ1-5; D is possibly TRBD1 (5 bases). CDR1 is SQVTM, CDR2 ANQGSEA, per germline. The V gene lost 5 bases and the J gene lost 7 bases, with 12 bases spanning the gap. The CDR3 extends over 12 amino acids.

The chain uses TRBV5-4 and TRBJ2-3; 8 bases map to TRBD2. The CDR3 totals 17 residues. The V segment lost 3 bases and the J segment 2 bases; nucleotides outside the gene matches: 11. Germline V CDR1 and CDR2: SGHNT, YYREEE (reference sequence). This chain's CDR3 is CASSYPERGSFTDTQYF. The CDR3 DNA follows: TGTGCCAGCAGCTACCCGGAGCGGGGGTCGTTCACAGATACGCAGTATTTT.

The chain has TRBV11-2 and TRBJ2-2; D perhaps matches TRBD1 (5 bases). V lost 1 base, J lost 2 bases, and 8 bases lay in between. The CDR3 is 15 amino acids. CDR1 SGHAT and CDR2 FQNNGV come from the germline V gene. DNA of the CDR3: TGTGCCAGCAGCTTAGGACAGTTTAACACCGGGGAGCTGTTTTTT. Residues: CASSLGQFNTGELFF.

The chain is built from TRBV7-9 and TRBJ2-1, with D perhaps matching TRBD1 (6 bases). V dropped 3 bases and J dropped 0 bases, with 9 bases sitting between them. From germline, CDR1 is SEHNR and CDR2 FQNEAQ (reference sequence). The CDR3 spans 15 residues. CDR3 residues: CASSLDSSSYNEQFF. Here the CDR3 DNA reads TGTGCCAGCAGCTTGGACAGCAGCTCCTACAATGAGCAGTTCTTC.

The chain uses TRBV13 and TRBJ2-2; D is unclear. The CDR3 is made up of 16 amino acids. V shed 1 base and J shed 3 bases, with 12 bases lying between them. CDR1 PRHDT and CDR2 FYEKMQ come from the germline V gene (reference sequence). The CDR3 region is CASSLDAGLDTGELFF. The CDR3 DNA sequence: TGTGCCAGCAGCTTAGATGCCGGGTTGGACACCGGGGAGCTGTTTTTT.

The chain links TRBV27 to TRBJ1-5, with 7 positions matching TRBD1. The CDR3 covers 16 residues. Germline-derived CDR1 and CDR2 are MNHEY and SMNVEV (reference sequence). With V trimmed by 8 bases and J by 0 bases, 10 bases remained unmatched. CDR3 residues: CASRRGTESSNQPQHF. The CDR3 DNA sequence: TGTGCCAGCCGACGGGGGACAGAGTCTAGCAATCAGCCCCAGCATTTT.

The genes are TRBV19 and TRBJ2-7; 7 positions agree with TRBD2. Germline CDR1 LNHDA, CDR2 SQIVND (reference sequence). V shed 5 bases and J 0 bases; nucleotides not matched to a gene: 1. The CDR3 is made up of 13 amino acids. The chain's CDR3 is CASSLAGSYEQYF. CDR3 bases: TGTGCCAGTAGTTTAGCGGGCTCCTACGAGCAGTACTTC.